The TCR beta chain described here comes from a study of response to subunit inactivated influenza vaccine. CDR3 length: 12 amino acids. The V end was cut by 8 bases, the J end by 0 bases, with 8 bases between. One entry per CDR3 protein results from TCRdb running MiXCR on the RT-PCR reads. This table has about 800,000 distinct CDR3 sequences, 21% appearing once. This clonotype was detected many times. Its antigen remains unidentified. General study points: After each seasonal influenza vaccination, few new T cells are recruited, the authors suggested.

The source was PBMCs from blood, collected roughly 5 days after vaccination. This clonotype originated in a man aged 45-60 years who received an inactivated influenza vaccine. The chain uses TRBV12-3 or TRBV12-4 and TRBJ2-7, with no clear D. CDR3 protein: CASASRSYEQYF. CDR3 bases: TGTGCCAGCGCGTCCCGCTCCTACGAGCAGTACTTC.